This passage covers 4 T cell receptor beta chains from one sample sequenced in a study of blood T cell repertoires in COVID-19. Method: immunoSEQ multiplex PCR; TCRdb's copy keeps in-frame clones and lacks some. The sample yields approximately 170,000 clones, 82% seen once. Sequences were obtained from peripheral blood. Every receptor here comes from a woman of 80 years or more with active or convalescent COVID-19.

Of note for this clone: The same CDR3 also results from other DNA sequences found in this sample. The CDR3 nucleotides are TGCGCCAGCAGCTTGGCCACAGGGGACGGGACTGAAGCTTTCTTT. This encodes CASSLATGDGTEAFF. The chain is built from TRBV5-1 and TRBJ1-1, with TRBD1 matching 7 bases. CDR1 and CDR2 (germline): SGHRS, YFSETQ. The CDR3 totals 15 residues. J lost 5 bases, V lost 0 bases, and 7 bases had no gene match.

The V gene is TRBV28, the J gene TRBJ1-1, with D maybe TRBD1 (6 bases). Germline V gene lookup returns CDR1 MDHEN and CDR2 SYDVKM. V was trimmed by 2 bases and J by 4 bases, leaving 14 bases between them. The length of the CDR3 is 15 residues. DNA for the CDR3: TGTGCCAGCAGTTTACTACCGACAGGAATCACTGAAGCTTTCTTT. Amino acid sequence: CASSLLPTGITEAFF. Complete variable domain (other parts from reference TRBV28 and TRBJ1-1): DVKVTQSSRYLVKRTGEKVFLECVQDMDHENMFWYRQDPGLGLRLIYFSYDVKMKEKGDIPEGYSVSREKKERFSLILESASTNQTSMYLCASSLLPTGITEAFFGQGTRLTVV.

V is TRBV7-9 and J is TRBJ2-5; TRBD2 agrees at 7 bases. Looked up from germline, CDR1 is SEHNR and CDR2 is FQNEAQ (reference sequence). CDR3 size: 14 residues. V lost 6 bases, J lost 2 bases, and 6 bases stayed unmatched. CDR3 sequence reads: CASRGWREQETQYF. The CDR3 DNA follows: TGTGCCAGCAGGGGGTGGCGGGAGCAAGAGACCCAGTACTTC. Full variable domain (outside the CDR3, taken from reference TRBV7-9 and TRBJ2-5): DTGVSQNPRHKITKRGQNVTFRCDPISEHNRLYWYRQTLGQGPEFLTYFQNEAQLEKSRLLSDRFSAERPKGSFSTLEIQRTEQGDSAMYLCASRGWREQETQYFGPGTRLLVL.

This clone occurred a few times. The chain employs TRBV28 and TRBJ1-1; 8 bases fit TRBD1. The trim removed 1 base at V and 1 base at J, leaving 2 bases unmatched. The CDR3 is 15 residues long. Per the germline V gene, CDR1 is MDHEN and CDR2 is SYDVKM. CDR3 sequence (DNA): TGTGCCAGCAGTTTATCCGGGACAGGGAACACTGAAGCTTTCTTT. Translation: CASSLSGTGNTEAFF.